This TCR beta chain was identified during a study of blood T cell repertoires in COVID-19. Study-level background: Samples of COVID-19 (acute and convalescent) were obtained from the United States, Italy and Spain.

Repertoires were generated with immunoSEQ multiplex PCR, while TCRdb's copy carries only in-frame clones and drops some. The sample carries around 200,000 clones, roughly nine tenths recorded once. From germline, CDR1 is SGHTA and CDR2 FQGNSA. The CDR3 covers 16 residues. Trimming took 2 bases from V and 6 from J; bases not matched to a gene: 10. This clone showed up just a few times. The source material was peripheral blood. V and J are TRBV7-2 and TRBJ1-2, with 9 bases aligning to TRBD1. The origin of this receptor is a woman older than 75 in a cohort sampled during active or convalescent COVID-19. The DNA for the CDR3 is TGTGCCAGCAGCTTACGGGACAGGGCTTACTTGGATGGCTACACCTTC. Amino acid sequence: CASSLRDRAYLDGYTF.